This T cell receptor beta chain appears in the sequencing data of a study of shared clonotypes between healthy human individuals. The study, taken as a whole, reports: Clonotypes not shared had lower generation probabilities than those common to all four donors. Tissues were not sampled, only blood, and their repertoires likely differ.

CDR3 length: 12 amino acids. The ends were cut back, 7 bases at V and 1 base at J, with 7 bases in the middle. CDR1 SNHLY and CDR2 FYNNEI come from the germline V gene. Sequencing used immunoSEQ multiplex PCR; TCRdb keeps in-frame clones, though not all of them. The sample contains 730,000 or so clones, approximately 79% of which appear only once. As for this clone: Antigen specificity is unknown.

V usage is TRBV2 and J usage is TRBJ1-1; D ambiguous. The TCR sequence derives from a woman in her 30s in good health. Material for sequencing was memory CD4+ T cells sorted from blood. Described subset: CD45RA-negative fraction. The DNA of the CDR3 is TGTGCCAGCATCTCAGAGAACACTGAAGCTTTCTTT. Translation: CASISENTEAFF.